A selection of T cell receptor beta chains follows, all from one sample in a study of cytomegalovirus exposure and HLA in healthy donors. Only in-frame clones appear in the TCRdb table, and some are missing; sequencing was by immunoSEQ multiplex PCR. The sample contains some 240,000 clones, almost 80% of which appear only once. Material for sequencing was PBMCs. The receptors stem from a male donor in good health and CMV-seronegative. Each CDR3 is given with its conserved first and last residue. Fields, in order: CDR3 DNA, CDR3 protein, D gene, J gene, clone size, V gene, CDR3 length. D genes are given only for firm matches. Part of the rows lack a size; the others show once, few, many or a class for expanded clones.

DNA: TGTGCCAGCAGGGACAGGGGTAACAATCAGCCCCAGCATTTT; CDR3: CASRDRGNNQPQHF; D: TRBD1; J: TRBJ1-5; size: NA; V: TRBV19; length: 14
DNA: TGCGCCAGCAGACCTAATATCGGCGGAAGCTCCTACGAGCAGTACTTC; CDR3: CASRPNIGGSSYEQYF; D: NA; J: TRBJ2-7; size: NA; V: TRBV5-1; length: 16
DNA: TGTGCCAGCAGTTTCAGCTCTGGGGCCAACGTCCTGACTTTC; CDR3: CASSFSSGANVLTF; D: NA; J: TRBJ2-6; size: NA; V: TRBV27; length: 14
DNA: TGTGCCAGCAGCTTATCCGGGATGGGGGAGCTGTTTTTT; CDR3: CASSLSGMGELFF; D: NA; J: TRBJ2-2; size: NA; V: TRBV11-2; length: 13
DNA: TGTGCCAGCAGCCCAGGGACAGTCCAAGAGACCCAGTACTTC; CDR3: CASSPGTVQETQYF; D: TRBD1; J: TRBJ2-5; size: NA; V: TRBV5-4; length: 14
DNA: TGCAGCACCCGAAGGACTAGCGGGAGTGCAGATACGCAGTATTTT; CDR3: CSTRRTSGSADTQYF; D: TRBD2; J: TRBJ2-3; size: NA; V: TRBV29-1; length: 15
DNA: TGTGCCAGCAGAGTGAAAGCAAACACCGGGGAGCTGTTTTTT; CDR3: CASRVKANTGELFF; D: NA; J: TRBJ2-2; size: once; V: TRBV2; length: 14
DNA: TGCAGCGCCGAAGGGAGAGAAGAGACCCAGTACTTC; CDR3: CSAEGREETQYF; D: NA; J: TRBJ2-5; size: NA; V: TRBV29-1; length: 12
DNA: TGTGCCAGCAGTTCATGGACAGGGGAGGACGAGCAGTACTTC; CDR3: CASSSWTGEDEQYF; D: TRBD1; J: TRBJ2-7; size: NA; V: TRBV28; length: 14
DNA: TGTGCCAGCAGCGTCGGACTGGCCCCCTCTGGGGCCAACGTCCTGACTTTC; CDR3: CASSVGLAPSGANVLTF; D: NA; J: TRBJ2-6; size: once; V: TRBV9; length: 17
DNA: TGCGCCAGCAGCCAGAGTCTGCGGGAGGGCCACGAGCAGTACTTC; CDR3: CASSQSLREGHEQYF; D: TRBD2; J: TRBJ2-7; size: NA; V: TRBV4-1; length: 15
DNA: TGTGCCAGCATGGGCAGGCCCTTACCTGAAGCTTTCTTT; CDR3: CASMGRPLPEAFF; D: NA; J: TRBJ1-1; size: NA; V: TRBV28; length: 13
DNA: TGTGCCAGCAGTGACATTAGCGGGGATTACAATGAGCAGTTCTTC; CDR3: CASSDISGDYNEQFF; D: TRBD2; J: TRBJ2-1; size: NA; V: TRBV6-4; length: 15
DNA: TGCGCCAGCAGCTCCCAAGGACAGGGGGCGGGCGAGCAGTACTTC; CDR3: CASSSQGQGAGEQYF; D: TRBD1; J: TRBJ2-7; size: NA; V: TRBV5-1; length: 15
DNA: TGTGCCAGTACCCCCCGGGCGGGAGGGCACGAGCAGTACTTC; CDR3: CASTPRAGGHEQYF; D: TRBD2; J: TRBJ2-7; size: NA; V: TRBV19; length: 14
DNA: TGTGCCAGCAGCTTAAGGACAGGGGTAGATACGCAGTATTTT; CDR3: CASSLRTGVDTQYF; D: TRBD1; J: TRBJ2-3; size: few; V: TRBV7-2; length: 14
DNA: TGTGCCAGCAGCTTAAGCGGGAATGAGCAGTTCTTC; CDR3: CASSLSGNEQFF; D: NA; J: TRBJ2-1; size: NA; V: TRBV7-9; length: 12
DNA: TGCACCAGCAGCCAAGTGTGGCTAACGGGAGATACGCAGTATTTT; CDR3: CTSSQVWLTGDTQYF; D: NA; J: TRBJ2-3; size: NA; V: TRBV1; length: 15
DNA: TGCGCCAGCAGCTTCGTGAGCGCTACTCGGACTAGCGGGACAGATACGCAGTATTTT; CDR3: CASSFVSATRTSGTDTQYF; D: TRBD2; J: TRBJ2-3; size: NA; V: TRBV5-1; length: 19
DNA: TGTGCCAGCAGTGAAAGGACCGCCCTCGGACTAGCGGGAGCCTACGAGCAGTACTTC; CDR3: CASSERTALGLAGAYEQYF; D: TRBD2; J: TRBJ2-7; size: NA; V: TRBV2; length: 19
DNA: TGCGCCAGCAGCAGGGGACTAGCCGCGGGCAATGAGCAGTTCTTC; CDR3: CASSRGLAAGNEQFF; D: TRBD2; J: TRBJ2-1; size: NA; V: TRBV5-1; length: 15
DNA: TGCGCCAGCAGCTTGGGTGGGGGGGACCAAGAGACCCAGTACTTC; CDR3: CASSLGGGDQETQYF; D: TRBD2; J: TRBJ2-5; size: NA; V: TRBV5-1; length: 15
DNA: TGTGCCAGCAGCCAATTCCGCGGGACAGCAAGCACAGATACGCAGTATTTT; CDR3: CASSQFRGTASTDTQYF; D: NA; J: TRBJ2-3; size: NA; V: TRBV14; length: 17
DNA: TGCGCCAGCAGCCCAGGGGCGGGAGGGCGAACCGGGGAGCTGTTTTTT; CDR3: CASSPGAGGRTGELFF; D: TRBD2; J: TRBJ2-2; size: NA; V: TRBV4-1; length: 16
DNA: TGTGCCAGCAGCCAAGAACCCAGGCTCCCCCATGGCTACACCTTC; CDR3: CASSQEPRLPHGYTF; D: NA; J: TRBJ1-2; size: NA; V: TRBV14; length: 15
DNA: TGCGCCAGCAGTGGAGGAAGGCTCGGGACAGCCTACAATGAGCAGTTCTTC; CDR3: CASSGGRLGTAYNEQFF; D: TRBD1; J: TRBJ2-1; size: NA; V: TRBV10-1; length: 17
DNA: TGTGCCAGCAGGACAGAACATACCTTTAACTATGGCTACACCTTC; CDR3: CASRTEHTFNYGYTF; D: NA; J: TRBJ1-2; size: few; V: TRBV2; length: 15
DNA: TGTGCCAGCGGTATACTAGCGGGAACCTACGAGCAGTACTTC; CDR3: CASGILAGTYEQYF; D: TRBD2; J: TRBJ2-7; size: NA; V: TRBV27; length: 14
DNA: TGTGCCAGTAGTATAGGCCCTACTGGCTCCTACGAGCAGTACTTC; CDR3: CASSIGPTGSYEQYF; D: NA; J: TRBJ2-7; size: NA; V: TRBV19; length: 15
DNA: TGTGCCATAATGACTAGCGGGACTTCCGAGCAGTACTTC; CDR3: CAIMTSGTSEQYF; D: TRBD2; J: TRBJ2-7; size: NA; V: TRBV10-3; length: 13
DNA: TGCGCCAGCAGCTTGGTTCCTAGCGGGTCCTCCTACAATGAGCAGTTCTTC; CDR3: CASSLVPSGSSYNEQFF; D: TRBD2; J: TRBJ2-1; size: NA; V: TRBV5-1; length: 17
DNA: TGTGCCAGCAGTTTATGGGAGCCTACTTATGGCTACACCTTC; CDR3: CASSLWEPTYGYTF; D: NA; J: TRBJ1-2; size: NA; V: TRBV28; length: 14
DNA: TGTGCCTGGGATGGAGGAGACTACGAGCAGTACTTC; CDR3: CAWDGGDYEQYF; D: NA; J: TRBJ2-7; size: NA; V: TRBV30; length: 12
DNA: TGTGCCAGTAAGGGAGCGGGAGAGGCAGATACGCAGTATTTT; CDR3: CASKGAGEADTQYF; D: TRBD2; J: TRBJ2-3; size: NA; V: TRBV19; length: 14
DNA: TGTGCCTGCCGGGGGGGGGCACCCACCTACGAGCAGTACTTC; CDR3: CACRGGAPTYEQYF; D: TRBD2; J: TRBJ2-7; size: once; V: TRBV6-5; length: 14
DNA: TGTGCCAGCAGCGTCGAGATCGGAGGGCTGAGGAAGTTCTTC; CDR3: CASSVEIGGLRKFF; D: NA; J: TRBJ2-1; size: NA; V: TRBV9; length: 14
DNA: TGCGCCAGCAGCTTGTACACCTTCAACACCGGGGAGCTGTTTTTT; CDR3: CASSLYTFNTGELFF; D: NA; J: TRBJ2-2; size: NA; V: TRBV5-1; length: 15
DNA: TGTGCCAGCAGCCTTGGGGGACAGGGGGCGCGGGAGACCCAGTACTTC; CDR3: CASSLGGQGARETQYF; D: TRBD1; J: TRBJ2-5; size: few; V: TRBV4-2; length: 16
DNA: TGCGCCAGCAGCTTGGAAGGTAATAGCGGGAGTGGAGAGACCCAGTACTTC; CDR3: CASSLEGNSGSGETQYF; D: TRBD2; J: TRBJ2-5; size: NA; V: TRBV5-1; length: 17
DNA: TGTGCCAGCACTGAGACAGGGATGTCCTACGAGCAGTACTTC; CDR3: CASTETGMSYEQYF; D: TRBD1; J: TRBJ2-7; size: NA; V: TRBV6-1; length: 14
DNA: TGTGCCAGCAGTACTCTTGAGAGGAGCTCTGGGGCCAACGTCCTGACTTTC; CDR3: CASSTLERSSGANVLTF; D: NA; J: TRBJ2-6; size: NA; V: TRBV28; length: 17
DNA: TGTGCCAGCAGTTCTGGCGGGAGGGCCGTTCGGGAGCAGTACTTC; CDR3: CASSSGGRAVREQYF; D: TRBD2; J: TRBJ2-7; size: NA; V: TRBV6-5; length: 15
DNA: TGCAGCGTTGAACCTGATAGGGGTTCACCCCTCCACTTT; CDR3: CSVEPDRGSPLHF; D: NA; J: TRBJ1-6; size: NA; V: TRBV29-1; length: 13
DNA: TGTGCCAGTAGTACGCAGGGTCCTGGGGCCAACGTCCTGACTTTC; CDR3: CASSTQGPGANVLTF; D: NA; J: TRBJ2-6; size: NA; V: TRBV19; length: 15
DNA: TGCGCCAGCAGCCCTGGGCCCGGCACAGAGACCCAGTACTTC; CDR3: CASSPGPGTETQYF; D: NA; J: TRBJ2-5; size: NA; V: TRBV4-1; length: 14
DNA: TGTGCCAGCAGCTTACCTCTCCTTTCAGGCGAGACCCAGTACTTC; CDR3: CASSLPLLSGETQYF; D: NA; J: TRBJ2-5; size: NA; V: TRBV7-9; length: 15
DNA: TGCGCCAGCAAAGAGAATAGCAATCAGCCCCAGCATTTT; CDR3: CASKENSNQPQHF; D: NA; J: TRBJ1-5; size: few; V: TRBV10-2; length: 13
DNA: TGTGCCAGCAGCCCGCGGACTAGCGGGAGCAATGAGCAGTTCTTC; CDR3: CASSPRTSGSNEQFF; D: TRBD2; J: TRBJ2-1; size: once; V: TRBV6-1; length: 15
DNA: TGCGCCAGCAGCGGCGGACTAGCGGGAAAACGGGGGAATGAGCAGTTCTTC; CDR3: CASSGGLAGKRGNEQFF; D: TRBD2; J: TRBJ2-1; size: NA; V: TRBV5-1; length: 17
DNA: TGCAGCGTTGTGGGACAGCGCTCCTACGAGCAGTACTTC; CDR3: CSVVGQRSYEQYF; D: TRBD1; J: TRBJ2-7; size: NA; V: TRBV29-1; length: 13
DNA: TGTGCCAGCAGGCAACAGGGGTTCACTGAAGCTTTCTTT; CDR3: CASRQQGFTEAFF; D: TRBD1; J: TRBJ1-1; size: NA; V: TRBV7-2; length: 13